Detailed here is one TCR beta chain. Its antigen is undetermined. Every TCR beta cDNA library bore unique molecular identifiers. T cells numbering roughly 0.9 to 11 million gave rise to about 540,000 cDNA molecules. A single record per CDR3 protein comes from TCRdb applying MiXCR to the PCR reads. The sample yields a few hundred thousand distinct CDR3 sequences, 34% seen once. This sample was included in a study of post-analysis software for immune sequencing data. Study overall: Relapsing-remitting, secondary progressive and progressive-relapsing forms made up the multiple sclerosis disease courses. Study-wide points: Diversity measured as normalized Chao1 was significantly lower in multiple sclerosis patients than in controls.

The sequencing input was blood. This sequence originates from a girl between 2 and 17 years old with multiple sclerosis.

The CDR3 spells CASSSQGSLAAYTF. As DNA, the CDR3 is TGCGCCAGCAGCTCACAGGGGAGCCTCGCCGCCTACACCTTC. The chain joins TRBV5-1 to TRBJ1-2; 7 bases fit TRBD1. The V and J ends lost 3 bases and 10 bases, in that order; junction bases with no gene match: 12. There are 14 residues in the CDR3. Germline CDR1 SGHRS, CDR2 YFSETQ.